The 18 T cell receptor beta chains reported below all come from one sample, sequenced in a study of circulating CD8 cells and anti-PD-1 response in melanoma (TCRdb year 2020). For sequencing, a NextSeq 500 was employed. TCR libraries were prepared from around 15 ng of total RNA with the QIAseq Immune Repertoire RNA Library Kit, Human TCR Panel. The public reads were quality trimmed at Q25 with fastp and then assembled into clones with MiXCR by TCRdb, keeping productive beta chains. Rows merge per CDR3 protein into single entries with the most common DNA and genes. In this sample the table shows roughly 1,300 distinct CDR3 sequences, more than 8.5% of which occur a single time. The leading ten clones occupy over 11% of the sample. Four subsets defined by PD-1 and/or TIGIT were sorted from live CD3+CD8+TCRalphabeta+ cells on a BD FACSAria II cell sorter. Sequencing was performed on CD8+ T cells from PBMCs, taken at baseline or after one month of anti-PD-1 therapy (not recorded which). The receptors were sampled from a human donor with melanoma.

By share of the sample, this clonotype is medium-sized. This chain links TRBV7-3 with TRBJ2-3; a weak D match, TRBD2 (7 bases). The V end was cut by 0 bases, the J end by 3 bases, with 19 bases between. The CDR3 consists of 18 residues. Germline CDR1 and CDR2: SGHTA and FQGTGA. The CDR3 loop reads CASSLTVLTGGQTDTQYF. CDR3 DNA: TGTGCCAGCAGCTTAACAGTTTTGACGGGGGGCCAAACAGATACGCAGTATTTT.

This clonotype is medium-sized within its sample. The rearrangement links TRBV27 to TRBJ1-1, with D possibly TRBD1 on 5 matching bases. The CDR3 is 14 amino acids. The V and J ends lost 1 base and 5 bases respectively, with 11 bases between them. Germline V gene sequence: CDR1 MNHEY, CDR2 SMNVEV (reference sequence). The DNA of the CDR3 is TGTGCCAGCAGTTTATATCAGGGATCGACTGAAGCTTTCTTT. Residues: CASSLYQGSTEAFF.

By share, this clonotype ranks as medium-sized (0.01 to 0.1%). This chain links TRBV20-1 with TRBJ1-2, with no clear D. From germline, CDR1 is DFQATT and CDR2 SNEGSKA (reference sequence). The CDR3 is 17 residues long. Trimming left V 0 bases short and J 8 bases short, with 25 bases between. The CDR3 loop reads CSARDKALGLQREGYTF. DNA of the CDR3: TGCAGTGCTAGAGATAAAGCCTTAGGACTTCAACGGGAAGGCTACACCTTC.

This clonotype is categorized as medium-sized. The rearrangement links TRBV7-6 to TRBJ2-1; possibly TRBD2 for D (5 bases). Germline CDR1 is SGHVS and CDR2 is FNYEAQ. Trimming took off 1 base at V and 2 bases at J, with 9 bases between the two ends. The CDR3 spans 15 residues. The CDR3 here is CASSLEEGPYNEQFF. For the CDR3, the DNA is TGTGCCAGCAGCTTAGAAGAGGGTCCCTACAATGAGCAGTTCTTC.

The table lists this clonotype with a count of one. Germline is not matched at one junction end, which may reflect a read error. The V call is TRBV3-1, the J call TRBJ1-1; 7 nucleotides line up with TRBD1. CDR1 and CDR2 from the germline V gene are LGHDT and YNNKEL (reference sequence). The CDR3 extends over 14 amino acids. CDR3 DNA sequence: TGTGCCAGCAGCGCATCAGGGGGAAAAACTGAAGTTTTCTTT. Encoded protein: CASSASGGKTEVFF.

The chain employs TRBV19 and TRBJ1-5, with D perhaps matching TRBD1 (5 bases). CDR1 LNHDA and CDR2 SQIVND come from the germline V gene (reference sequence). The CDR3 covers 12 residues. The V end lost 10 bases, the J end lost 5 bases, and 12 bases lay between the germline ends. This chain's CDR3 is CATRLGDQPQHF. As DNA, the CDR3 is TGTGCCACCCGGTTAGGGGATCAGCCCCAGCATTTT.

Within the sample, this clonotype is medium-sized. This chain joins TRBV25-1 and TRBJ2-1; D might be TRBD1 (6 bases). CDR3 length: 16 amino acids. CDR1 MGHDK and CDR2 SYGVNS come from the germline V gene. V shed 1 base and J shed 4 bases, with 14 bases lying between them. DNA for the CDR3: TGTGCCAGCAGTGAATCCCGACAGGATTTTTACAATGAGCAGTTCTTC. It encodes CASSESRQDFYNEQFF.

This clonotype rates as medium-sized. The DNA for the CDR3 is TGCGCCAGCAGCCCAGGGGGGGCCGGGGAGCTGTTTTTT. It yields the protein CASSPGGAGELFF. This chain connects TRBV4-1 to TRBJ2-2; D might be TRBD1 or TRBD2, each matching 7 bases. There are 13 residues in the CDR3. V was pared by 4 bases and J by 6 bases, with 9 bases between. CDR1 is MGHRA and CDR2 is YSYEKL in the germline V gene.

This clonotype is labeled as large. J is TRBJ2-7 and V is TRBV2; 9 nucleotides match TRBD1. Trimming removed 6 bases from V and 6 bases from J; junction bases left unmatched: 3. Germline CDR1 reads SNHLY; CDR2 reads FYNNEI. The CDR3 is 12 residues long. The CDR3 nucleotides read TGTGCCAGCAGGGGACAGGGTTTCGAGCAGTACTTC. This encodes CASRGQGFEQYF. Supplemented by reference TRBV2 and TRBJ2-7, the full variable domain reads EPEVTQTPSHQVTQMGQEVILRCVPISNHLYFYWYRQILGQKVEFLVSFYNNEISEKSEIFDDQFSVERPDGSNFTLKIRSTKLEDSAMYFCASRGQGFEQYFGPGTRLTVT.

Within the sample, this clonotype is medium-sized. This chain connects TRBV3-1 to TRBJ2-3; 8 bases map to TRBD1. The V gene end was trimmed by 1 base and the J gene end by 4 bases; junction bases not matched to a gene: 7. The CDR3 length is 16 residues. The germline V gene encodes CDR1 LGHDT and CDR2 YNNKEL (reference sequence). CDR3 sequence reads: CASSQVFGQGPDTQYF. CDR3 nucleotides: TGTGCCAGCAGCCAAGTATTTGGACAGGGACCAGATACGCAGTATTTT.

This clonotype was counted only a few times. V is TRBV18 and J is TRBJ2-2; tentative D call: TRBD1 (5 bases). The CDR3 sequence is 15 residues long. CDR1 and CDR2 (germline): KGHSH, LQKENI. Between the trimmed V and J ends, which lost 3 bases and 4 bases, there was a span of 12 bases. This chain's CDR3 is CASSPRDDSTGELFF. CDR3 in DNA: TGTGCCAGCTCACCCAGGGATGATAGCACCGGGGAGCTGTTTTTT.

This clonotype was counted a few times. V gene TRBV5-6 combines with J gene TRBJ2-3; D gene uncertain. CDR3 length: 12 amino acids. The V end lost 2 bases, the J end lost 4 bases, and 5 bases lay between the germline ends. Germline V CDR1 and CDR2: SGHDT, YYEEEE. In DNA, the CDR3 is TGTGCCAGCAGCTTCTCTGCAGATACGCAGTATTTT. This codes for CASSFSADTQYF.

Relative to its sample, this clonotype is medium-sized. CDR3 in DNA: TGTGCCAGCAAGGTCTTGGTGAACACTGAAGCTTTCTTT. Translating gives CASKVLVNTEAFF. The chain is built from TRBV2 and TRBJ1-1, with D unclear. This CDR3 spans 13 amino acids. CDR1 and CDR2 from the germline V gene are SNHLY and FYNNEI. Trimming removed 7 bases at V and 0 bases at J, with 9 bases between. Looking up the rest from reference TRBV2 and TRBJ1-1 gives the full variable domain: EPEVTQTPSHQVTQMGQEVILRCVPISNHLYFYWYRQILGQKVEFLVSFYNNEISEKSEIFDDQFSVERPDGSNFTLKIRSTKLEDSAMYFCASKVLVNTEAFFGQGTRLTVV.

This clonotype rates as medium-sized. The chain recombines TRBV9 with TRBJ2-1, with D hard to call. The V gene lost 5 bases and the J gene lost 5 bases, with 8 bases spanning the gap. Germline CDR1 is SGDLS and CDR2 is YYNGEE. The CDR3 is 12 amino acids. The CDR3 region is CASRGRDNEQFF. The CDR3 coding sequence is TGTGCCAGCAGGGGAAGGGACAATGAGCAGTTCTTC.

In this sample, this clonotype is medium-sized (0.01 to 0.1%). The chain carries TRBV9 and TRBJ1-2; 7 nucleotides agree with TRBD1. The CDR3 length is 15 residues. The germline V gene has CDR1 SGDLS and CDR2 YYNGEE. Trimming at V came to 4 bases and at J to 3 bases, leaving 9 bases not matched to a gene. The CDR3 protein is CASSRPSDRDYGYTF. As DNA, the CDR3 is TGTGCCAGCAGCCGCCCATCCGACAGGGACTATGGCTACACCTTC.

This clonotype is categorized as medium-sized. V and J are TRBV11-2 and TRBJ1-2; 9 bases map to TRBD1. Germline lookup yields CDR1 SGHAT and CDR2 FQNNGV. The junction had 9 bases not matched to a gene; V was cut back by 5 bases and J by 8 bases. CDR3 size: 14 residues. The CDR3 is CASSPPGTGRGYTF. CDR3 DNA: TGTGCCAGCAGCCCTCCCGGGACAGGGAGAGGCTACACCTTC.

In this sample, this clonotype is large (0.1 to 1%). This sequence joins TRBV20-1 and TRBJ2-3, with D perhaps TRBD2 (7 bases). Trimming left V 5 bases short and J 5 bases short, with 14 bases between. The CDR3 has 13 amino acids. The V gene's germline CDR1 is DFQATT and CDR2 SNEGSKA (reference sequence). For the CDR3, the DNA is TGCAGTGCTTTCACCGGGGGGCGAGATACGCAGTATTTT. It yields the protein CSAFTGGRDTQYF.

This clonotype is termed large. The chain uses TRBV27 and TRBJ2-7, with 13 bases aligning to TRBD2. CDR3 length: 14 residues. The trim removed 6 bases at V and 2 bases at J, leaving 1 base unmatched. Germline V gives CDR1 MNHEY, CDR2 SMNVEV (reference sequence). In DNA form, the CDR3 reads TGTGCCAGCAGACTAGCGGGGGGGCCCTACGAGCAGTACTTC. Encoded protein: CASRLAGGPYEQYF.